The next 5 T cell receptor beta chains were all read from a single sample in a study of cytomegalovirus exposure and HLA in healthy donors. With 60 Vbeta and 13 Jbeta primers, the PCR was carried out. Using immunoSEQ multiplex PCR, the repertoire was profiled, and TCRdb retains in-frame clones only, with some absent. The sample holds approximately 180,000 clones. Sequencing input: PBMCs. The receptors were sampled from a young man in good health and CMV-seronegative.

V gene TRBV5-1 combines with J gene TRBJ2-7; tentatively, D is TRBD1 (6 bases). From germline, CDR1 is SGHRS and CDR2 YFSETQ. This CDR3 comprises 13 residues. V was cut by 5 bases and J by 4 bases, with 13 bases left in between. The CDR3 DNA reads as TGCGCCAGCAGGGGTACAGGGAGTTACGAGCAGTACTTC. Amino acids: CASRGTGSYEQYF.

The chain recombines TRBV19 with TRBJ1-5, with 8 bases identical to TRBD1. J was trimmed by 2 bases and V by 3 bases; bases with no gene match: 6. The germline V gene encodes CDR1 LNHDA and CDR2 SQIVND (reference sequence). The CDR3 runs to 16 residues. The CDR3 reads CASSIAGTGGNQPQHF. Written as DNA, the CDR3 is TGTGCCAGTAGTATCGCCGGGACAGGTGGCAATCAGCCCCAGCATTTT.

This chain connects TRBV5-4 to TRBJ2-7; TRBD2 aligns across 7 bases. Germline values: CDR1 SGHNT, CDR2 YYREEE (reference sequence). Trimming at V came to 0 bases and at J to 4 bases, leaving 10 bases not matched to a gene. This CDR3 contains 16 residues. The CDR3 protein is CASSLVSSGYHYEQYF. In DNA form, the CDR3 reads TGTGCCAGCAGCTTGGTGTCTAGCGGTTATCATTACGAGCAGTACTTC.

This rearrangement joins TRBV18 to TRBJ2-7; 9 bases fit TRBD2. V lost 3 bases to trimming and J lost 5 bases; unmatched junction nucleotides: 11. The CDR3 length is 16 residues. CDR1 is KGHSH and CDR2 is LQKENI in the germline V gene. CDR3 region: CASSPLGAGGLHEQYF. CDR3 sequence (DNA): TGTGCCAGCTCACCCCTGGGGGCGGGGGGGCTCCACGAGCAGTACTTC. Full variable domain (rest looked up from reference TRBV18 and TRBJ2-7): NAGVMQNPRHLVRRRGQEARLRCSPMKGHSHVYWYRQLPEEGLKFMVYLQKENIIDESGMPKERFSAEFPKEGPSILRIQQVVRGDSAAYFCASSPLGAGGLHEQYFGPGTRLTVT.

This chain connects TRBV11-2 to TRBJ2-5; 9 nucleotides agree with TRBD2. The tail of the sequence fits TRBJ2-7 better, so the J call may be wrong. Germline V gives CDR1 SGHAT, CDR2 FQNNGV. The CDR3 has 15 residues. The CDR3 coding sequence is TGTGCCAGCAGCTTACTAGCGGGGCTTATCTACGAGCAGTACTTC. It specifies CASSLLAGLIYEQYF.